This entry describes one T cell receptor beta chain. Its antigen is still unknown. TCRdb keeps only in-frame clones here, not all; method: immunoSEQ multiplex PCR. Seen here are about 52,000 clones, 85% to 95% observed once, and the top ten hold approximately 23%. This sample is drawn from a study of OX40 agonist ivuxolimab in advanced cancers. Study overall: Patients were roughly 81% male with ages roughly 23 to 85, mean approximately 62. Therapy given before enrollment (anti-PD-1, anti-PD-L1 or anti-CTLA-4) was allowed, and roughly 41% had some. Three individuals attained partial responses, comprising one hepatocellular carcinoma case and two cutaneous melanoma cases.

Germline-derived CDR1 and CDR2 are MNHEY and SVGAGI. The V segment lost 4 bases and the J segment 2 bases; nucleotides outside the gene matches: 7. CDR3 length: 16 amino acids. Notes on the study in general: The study found that CD8+ T cells averaged more expanded clones than CD4+.

This sequence was found in an adult with an advanced solid tumor such as melanoma, head and neck, liver or kidney cancer. The chain recombines TRBV6-5 with TRBJ2-2, with 7 bases lining up with TRBD1. Here the sequenced sample was CD4+ or CD8+ T cells sorted from blood, taken in a trial of the OX40 agonist ivuxolimab. The CDR3 DNA follows: TGTGCCAGCAGTTCATTCGGGACAGCAAACACCGGGGAGCTGTTTTTT. Its translation is CASSSFGTANTGELFF.